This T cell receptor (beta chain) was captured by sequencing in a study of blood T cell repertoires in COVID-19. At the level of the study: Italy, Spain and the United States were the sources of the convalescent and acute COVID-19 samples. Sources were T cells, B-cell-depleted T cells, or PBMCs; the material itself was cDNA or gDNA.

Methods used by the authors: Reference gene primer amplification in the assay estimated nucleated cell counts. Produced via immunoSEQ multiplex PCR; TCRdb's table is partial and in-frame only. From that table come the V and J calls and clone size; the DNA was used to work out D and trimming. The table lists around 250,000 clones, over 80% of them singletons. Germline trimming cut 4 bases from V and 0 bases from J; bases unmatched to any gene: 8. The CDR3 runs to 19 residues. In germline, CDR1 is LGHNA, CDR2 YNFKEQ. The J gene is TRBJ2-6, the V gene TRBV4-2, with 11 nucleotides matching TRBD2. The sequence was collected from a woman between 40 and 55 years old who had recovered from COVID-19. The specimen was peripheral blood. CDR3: CASSPRLAGTYSGANVLTF. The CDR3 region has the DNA TGTGCCAGCAGCCCCCGACTAGCGGGGACTTACTCTGGGGCCAACGTCCTGACTTTC.